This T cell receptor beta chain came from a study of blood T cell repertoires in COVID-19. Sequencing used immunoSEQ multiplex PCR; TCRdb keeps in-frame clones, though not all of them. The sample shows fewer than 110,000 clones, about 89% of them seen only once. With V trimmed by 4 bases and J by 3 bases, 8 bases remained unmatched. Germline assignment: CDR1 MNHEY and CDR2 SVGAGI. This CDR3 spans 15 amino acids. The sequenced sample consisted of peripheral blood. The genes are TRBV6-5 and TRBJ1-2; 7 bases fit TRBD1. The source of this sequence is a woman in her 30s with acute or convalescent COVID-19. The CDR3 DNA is TGTGCCAGCAGTTTATACCAACAGGGGCACTATGGCTACACCTTC. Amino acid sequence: CASSLYQQGHYGYTF.